Sequencing of this TCR beta chain was carried out in a study of OX40 agonist ivuxolimab in advanced cancers. TCRdb keeps only in-frame clones here, not all; method: immunoSEQ multiplex PCR. The sample holds about 98,000 clones, around 92% seen once. Germline V CDR1 and CDR2: SGHRS, YFSETQ. The CDR3 is 16 amino acids. V shed 2 bases and J 7 bases; nucleotides not matched to a gene: 12. The specimen comprised CD4+ or CD8+ T cells sorted from blood, sampled in a trial of the OX40 agonist ivuxolimab. The TCR originated in an adult with an advanced solid tumor such as melanoma, head and neck, liver or kidney cancer. This rearrangement joins TRBV5-1 to TRBJ2-1, with 7 bases that match TRBD2. This chain's CDR3 is CASSFLPGGLNNEQFF. DNA for the CDR3: TGCGCCAGCAGCTTCCTTCCGGGAGGTCTTAATAATGAGCAGTTCTTC.